This TCR beta chain is drawn from a study of preoperative IRX-2 immunotherapy in early breast cancer. Generated by immunoSEQ multiplex PCR, the TCRdb table keeps only in-frame clones and is missing some. Seen here are some 3,300 clones, under 75% observed once, and the top ten hold 7% to 9.5%. The V and J ends lost 10 bases and 6 bases respectively, with 19 bases between them. Germline lookup yields CDR1 MNHGY and CDR2 SAAAGT. There are 15 residues in the CDR3. Regarding treatment: preoperative locoregional IRX-2 cytokine immunotherapy. Patients received preoperative, locoregional IRX-2 cytokine immunotherapy in a phase Ib study.

The chain combines TRBV6-8 with TRBJ1-6, with D possibly matching TRBD1 (6 bases). This TCR was recovered from a human donor with breast cancer. This specimen was tumor tissue, taken before IRX-2 immunotherapy. This CDR3 is CAISLTGLGNSPLHF. CDR3 DNA: TGTGCCATCAGCCTGACAGGCCTAGGTAATTCACCCCTCCACTTT.